This TCR beta chain was sequenced during a study of T cell responses to AZD1222 COVID-19 vaccine. Study information: Combined were second doses at about 4 or about 12 weeks. The study's findings and limits: Researchers took repertoire samples only after the peak T cell response had come.

As concerns this clone: The antigen is unknown.

Measured with immunoSEQ multiplex PCR; TCRdb has only the in-frame clones, and not every one. The data hold approximately 170,000 clones, with 80% to 90% observed a single time. The V gene's germline CDR1 is KGHDR and CDR2 SFDVKD. There are 16 residues in the CDR3. Trimming stripped 4 bases from V and 7 bases from J, with 18 bases between. The chain couples TRBV24-1 to TRBJ2-2, with a possible D match to TRBD1 (6 bases). Sequenced material: peripheral blood, taken on day 0 of AZD1222 vaccination. This receptor was identified in an adult in good health. The CDR3 protein is CATSEETGSYVGELFF. CDR3 bases: TGTGCCACCAGTGAGGAAACAGGGTCTTATGTCGGGGAGCTGTTTTTT.